These 22 T cell receptor beta chains were all obtained from the same sample, sequenced in a study of blood T cell repertoires in COVID-19. The repertoire was sequenced with immunoSEQ multiplex PCR; TCRdb's copy has only in-frame clones and lacks some. Found here are under 70,000 clones, about 83% of them singletons; the top ten hold about 6.5%. The sample consisted of peripheral blood. These receptors were taken from a woman aged 60-75 years with COVID-19, enrolled during active disease.

The chain joins TRBV7-2 to TRBJ2-6; the D is unclear. V dropped 4 bases and J dropped 0 bases, with 4 bases sitting between them. Germline V gene data show CDR1 as SGHTA and CDR2 as FQGNSA. The CDR3 extends over 14 amino acids. In DNA, the CDR3 is TGTGCCAGCAGCTACTACTCTGGGGCCAACGTCCTGACTTTC. Residues: CASSYYSGANVLTF. The full variable domain, with the rest looked up from reference TRBV7-2 and TRBJ2-6, is GAGVSQSPSNKVTEKGKDVELRCDPISGHTALYWYRQSLGQGLEFLIYFQGNSAPDKSGLPSDRFSAERTGGSVSTLTIQRTQQEDSAVYLCASSYYSGANVLTFGAGSRLTVL.

This sequence joins TRBV18 and TRBJ2-2; 9 bases align to TRBD1. The germline V gene encodes CDR1 KGHSH and CDR2 LQKENI. The CDR3 loop spans 16 amino acids. V gave up 5 bases and J gave up 0 bases; unmatched junction bases: 4. The CDR3 DNA reads TGTGCCAGCTCAAGACAGGGGGAAACGAACACCGGGGAGCTGTTTTTT. Its translation is CASSRQGETNTGELFF. The variable domain in full, completed from reference TRBV18 and TRBJ2-2, reads NAGVMQNPRHLVRRRGQEARLRCSPMKGHSHVYWYRQLPEEGLKFMVYLQKENIIDESGMPKERFSAEFPKEGPSILRIQQVVRGDSAAYFCASSRQGETNTGELFFGEGSRLTVL.

This chain uses TRBV3-1 (or the pseudogene TRBV3-2) with TRBJ1-2; D gene unclear. Germline V gene lookup returns CDR1 LGHDT and CDR2 YNNKEL (reference sequence). V lost 4 bases and J 0 bases, leaving 9 bases between the germline ends. CDR3 size: 14 residues. The CDR3 DNA reads TGTGCCAGCAGCCCCGCCGGGTCTAACTATGGCTACACCTTC. It codes for CASSPAGSNYGYTF.

This clone was seen only once. The chain links TRBV19 to TRBJ1-5; tentatively, D is TRBD1 (5 bases). Germline-derived CDR1 and CDR2 are LNHDA and SQIVND (reference sequence). V dropped 7 bases and J dropped 11 bases, with 15 bases sitting between them. The CDR3 length is 12 residues. The CDR3 loop is CASKEGLGAQHF. The DNA for the CDR3 is TGTGCCAGTAAGGAGGGTTTGGGGGCCCAGCATTTT.

A single count supports this clone. This sequence joins TRBV9 and TRBJ2-1, with a weak D call TRBD1 (8 bases). The germline CDR1 and CDR2 sequences are SGDLS and YYNGEE. The CDR3 sequence is 17 residues long. The ends were cut back, 0 bases at V and 7 bases at J, with 20 bases in the middle. The CDR3 nucleotides are TGTGCCAGCAGCGTAGAACAGGGGGGGAGGCTTAGGAATGAGCAGTTCTTC. Protein product: CASSVEQGGRLRNEQFF.

The rearrangement joins TRBV20-1 to TRBJ1-2; D possibly corresponds to TRBD1 (6 bases). Per the germline V gene, CDR1 is DFQATT and CDR2 is SNEGSKA (reference sequence). V was cut by 3 bases and J by 6 bases, with 14 bases left in between. This CDR3 comprises 13 residues. Written as DNA, the CDR3 is TGCAGTGCTAGTAATGCAGGGGACCATGGCTACACCTTC. It yields the protein CSASNAGDHGYTF.

This clone showed up just a few times. The chain employs TRBV3-1 (or the pseudogene TRBV3-2) and TRBJ2-1; 8 bases line up with TRBD1. With 3 bases clipped from V and 0 bases from J, the junction kept 4 bases outside the gene matches. The CDR3 runs to 16 residues. From germline, CDR1 is LGHDT and CDR2 YNNKEL (reference sequence). CDR3 sequence: CASSHWTGSSYNEQFF. CDR3 nucleotide sequence: TGTGCCAGCAGCCATTGGACAGGGAGCTCCTACAATGAGCAGTTCTTC.

The chain combines TRBV14 with TRBJ2-1, with D perhaps matching TRBD1 (5 bases). The CDR3 has 15 residues. V gave up 1 base and J gave up 5 bases, with 12 bases separating them. The V gene's germline CDR1 is SGHDN and CDR2 FVKESK. CDR3 bases: TGTGCCAGCAGCCAAGGACAGCTTGTAAACAATGAGCAGTTCTTC. Its translation: CASSQGQLVNNEQFF. The whole variable domain, remainder taken from reference TRBV14 and TRBJ2-1, is EAGVTQFPSHSVIEKGQTVTLRCDPISGHDNLYWYRRVMGKEIKFLLHFVKESKQDESGMPNNRFLAERTGGTYSTLKVQPAELEDSGVYFCASSQGQLVNNEQFFGPGTRLTVL.

CDR3 in amino acids: CASRRLAGTSTDTQYF. CDR3 coding DNA: TGTGCCAGCAGGAGACTAGCGGGGACTAGCACAGATACGCAGTATTTT. The V gene is TRBV2, the J gene TRBJ2-3, with 11 bases matching TRBD2. Per the germline V gene, CDR1 is SNHLY and CDR2 is FYNNEI. The CDR3 is made up of 16 amino acids. V shed 6 bases and J 0 bases; nucleotides not matched to a gene: 5.

This chain connects TRBV5-1 to TRBJ2-2; 8 nucleotides line up with TRBD2. Germline assignment: CDR1 SGHRS and CDR2 YFSETQ. The CDR3 runs to 17 residues. V lost 0 bases and J lost 5; bases outside the gene matches: 9. The CDR3 DNA is TGCGCCAGCAGCTTGGGACCGGGACTAGTAACAACCGGGGAGCTGTTTTTT. Protein: CASSLGPGLVTTGELFF.

V usage is TRBV9 and J usage is TRBJ2-1; D gene ambiguous. V was pared by 0 bases and J by 8 bases, with 12 bases between. Germline lookup yields CDR1 SGDLS and CDR2 YYNGEE. This CDR3 spans 14 amino acids. The CDR3 nucleotides are TGTGCCAGCAGCGTAGTTGGAGCCGGCGATGAGCAGTTCTTC. It is translated as CASSVVGAGDEQFF.

This chain uses TRBV25-1 with TRBJ1-5; 10 bases map to TRBD1. V lost 4 bases and J lost 3; bases outside the gene matches: 3. Germline values: CDR1 MGHDK, CDR2 SYGVNS. This CDR3 is 15 amino acids long. CDR3 region: CASSGQGAPNQPQHF. The DNA of the CDR3 is TGTGCCAGCAGTGGACAGGGGGCTCCCAATCAGCCCCAGCATTTT.

The sample holds one count of this clone. The chain combines TRBV2 with TRBJ2-1; TRBD2 agrees at 8 bases. Germline trimming cut 6 bases from V and 9 bases from J; bases unmatched to any gene: 10. The germline V gene has CDR1 SNHLY and CDR2 FYNNEI. This CDR3 is built from 14 residues. CDR3 DNA: TGTGCCAGCAGCGGACGATTGGCGGGAGGTGAGCAGTTCTTC. Translation: CASSGRLAGGEQFF.

This chain uses TRBV5-1 with TRBJ2-3; D is ambiguous. The germline gives CDR1 SGHRS, CDR2 YFSETQ. This CDR3 is built from 14 residues. V lost 0 bases and J 8 bases, leaving 13 bases between the germline ends. This CDR3 is CASSLAKESATQYF. CDR3 coding DNA: TGCGCCAGCAGCTTGGCAAAGGAGTCTGCTACGCAGTATTTT.

The chain employs TRBV5-4 and TRBJ2-2, with 15 nucleotides matching TRBD2. The CDR3 covers 16 residues. The V and J ends lost 4 bases and 6 bases, in that order; junction bases with no gene match: 4. Germline CDR1 and CDR2: SGHNT and YYREEE (reference sequence). The CDR3 loop is CASSQGLAGGSGELFF. The CDR3 region has the DNA TGTGCCAGCAGCCAAGGACTAGCGGGAGGGTCCGGGGAGCTGTTTTTT.

The chain carries TRBV6-5 and TRBJ2-7; 8 bases match TRBD1. This CDR3 region has 12 residues. V was pared by 6 bases and J by 6 bases, with 4 bases of the junction left unmatched. Germline CDR1 is MNHEY and CDR2 is SVGAGI. CDR3 nucleotide sequence: TGTGCCAGCAGCACAGACAGGGGCGAGCAGTACTTC. Amino acid sequence: CASSTDRGEQYF.

V is TRBV11-2 and J is TRBJ1-6; the match to TRBD1 covers 7 bases. V lost 5 bases, J lost 3 bases, and 7 bases stayed unmatched. CDR1 SGHAT and CDR2 FQNNGV come from the germline V gene. The CDR3 loop spans 16 amino acids. CDR3 sequence (DNA): TGTGCCAGCAGCACTCAGGGGGGCGGCTATAATTCACCCCTCCACTTT. As protein: CASSTQGGGYNSPLHF.

This rearrangement joins TRBV6-5 to TRBJ2-3, with TRBD1 matching over 8 bases. V was clipped by 4 bases and J by 2 bases; unmatched bases: 5. The CDR3 is 15 amino acids. CDR1 MNHEY and CDR2 SVGAGI come from the germline V gene. The CDR3 DNA reads TGTGCCAGCAGTTTCTCGGGACAGGACACAGATACGCAGTATTTT. It is translated as CASSFSGQDTDTQYF.

This chain uses TRBV6-5 with TRBJ2-1; 7 nucleotides agree with TRBD1. V gave up 5 bases and J gave up 0 bases; unmatched junction bases: 4. CDR3 length: 15 residues. CDR1 is MNHEY, CDR2 SVGAGI, per germline. The CDR3 reads CASSHRQGSYNEQFF. In nucleotides, the CDR3 is TGTGCCAGCAGTCACCGACAGGGCTCCTACAATGAGCAGTTCTTC.

The V and J genes are TRBV19 and TRBJ1-5; D ambiguous. Per germline, CDR1 LNHDA and CDR2 SQIVND (reference sequence). The ends were cut back, 0 bases at V and 8 bases at J, with 11 bases in the middle. There are 14 residues in the CDR3. The CDR3 region has the DNA TGTGCCAGTAGTATAGAGGGAGGGATGAAGCCCCAGCATTTT. This sequence encodes CASSIEGGMKPQHF.

The chain carries TRBV7-3 and TRBJ2-2; TRBD2 matches 9 bases. The germline V gene has CDR1 SGHTA and CDR2 FQGTGA. The V and J ends lost 6 bases and 6 bases, in that order; junction bases with no gene match: 8. This CDR3 spans 15 amino acids. CDR3 loop: CASSPSGIWAGELFF. The CDR3 DNA reads TGTGCCAGCAGTCCTAGCGGGATTTGGGCCGGGGAGCTGTTTTTT.

This rearrangement joins TRBV5-5 to TRBJ1-6, with 11 bases fitting TRBD1. CDR3 size: 15 residues. Germline V gene lookup returns CDR1 SGHKS and CDR2 YYEKEE (reference sequence). V gave up 3 bases and J gave up 7 bases; unmatched junction bases: 3. The CDR3 region is CASSSRTGGNSPLHF. As DNA, the CDR3 is TGTGCCAGCAGCTCAAGGACAGGGGGCAATTCACCCCTCCACTTT.